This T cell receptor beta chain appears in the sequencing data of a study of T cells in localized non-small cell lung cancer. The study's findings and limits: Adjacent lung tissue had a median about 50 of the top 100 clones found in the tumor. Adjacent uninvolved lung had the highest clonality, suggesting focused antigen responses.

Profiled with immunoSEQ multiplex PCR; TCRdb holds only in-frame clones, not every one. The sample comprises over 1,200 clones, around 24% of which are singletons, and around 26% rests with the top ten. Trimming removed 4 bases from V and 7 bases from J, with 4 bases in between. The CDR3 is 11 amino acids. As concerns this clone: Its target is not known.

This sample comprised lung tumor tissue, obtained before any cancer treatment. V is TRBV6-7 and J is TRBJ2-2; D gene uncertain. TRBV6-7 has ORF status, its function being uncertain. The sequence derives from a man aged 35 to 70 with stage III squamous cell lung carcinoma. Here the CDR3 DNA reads TGTGCCAGCAGTTCGTTCGGGGAGCTGTTTTTT. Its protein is CASSSFGELFF.